This T cell receptor (beta chain) was found in a study of blood T cell repertoires in COVID-19. Study at large: Some COVID-19 samples were acute and others convalescent; all came from the United States, Italy and Spain.

Source study methods: Reference gene primer amplification gave nucleated cell count estimates. Using immunoSEQ multiplex PCR, the repertoire was profiled, and TCRdb retains in-frame clones only, with some absent. That table gives V, J and clone size, and the DNA gave D and trimming. The sample holds over 50,000 clones, 65% to 80% seen once. The specimen sequenced was peripheral blood. The clonotype comes from a human donor with active or convalescent COVID-19. The donor label of this sample is uncertain.

This CDR3 reads CASTPLFTSGGYF. The CDR3 nucleotides are TGTGCCAGCACTCCCCTCTTTACTAGCGGGGGGTACTTC. J is TRBJ2-7 and V is TRBV2; 11 bases map to TRBD2. The germline gives CDR1 SNHLY, CDR2 FYNNEI. With 7 bases clipped from V and 12 bases from J, the junction kept 11 bases outside the gene matches. The CDR3 has 13 residues.